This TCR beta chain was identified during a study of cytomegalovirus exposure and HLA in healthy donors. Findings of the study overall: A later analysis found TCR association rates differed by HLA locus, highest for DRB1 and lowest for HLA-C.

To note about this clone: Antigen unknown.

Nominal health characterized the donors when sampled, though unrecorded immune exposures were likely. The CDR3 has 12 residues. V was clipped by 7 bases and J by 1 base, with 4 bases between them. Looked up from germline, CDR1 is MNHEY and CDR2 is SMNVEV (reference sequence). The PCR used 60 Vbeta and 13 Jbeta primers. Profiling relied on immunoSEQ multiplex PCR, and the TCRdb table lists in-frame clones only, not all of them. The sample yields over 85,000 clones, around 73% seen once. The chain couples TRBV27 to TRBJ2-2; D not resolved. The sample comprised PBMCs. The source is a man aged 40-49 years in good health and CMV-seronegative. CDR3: CASMRNTGELFF. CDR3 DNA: TGTGCCAGCATGAGGAACACCGGGGAGCTGTTTTTT.